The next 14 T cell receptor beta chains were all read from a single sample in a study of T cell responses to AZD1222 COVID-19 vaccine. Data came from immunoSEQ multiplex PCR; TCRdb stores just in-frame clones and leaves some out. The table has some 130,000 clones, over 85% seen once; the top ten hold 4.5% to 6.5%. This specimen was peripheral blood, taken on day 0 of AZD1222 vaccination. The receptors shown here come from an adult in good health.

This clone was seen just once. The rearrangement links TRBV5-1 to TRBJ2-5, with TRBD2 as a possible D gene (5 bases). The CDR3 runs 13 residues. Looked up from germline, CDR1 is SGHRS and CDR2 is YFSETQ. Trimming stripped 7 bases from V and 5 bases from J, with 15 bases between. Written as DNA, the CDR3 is TGCGCCAGCTCCCCGTCTGGGGAGGAGACCCAGTACTTC. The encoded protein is CASSPSGEETQYF. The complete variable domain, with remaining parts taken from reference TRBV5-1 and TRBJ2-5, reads KAGVTQTPRYLIKTRGQQVTLSCSPISGHRSVSWYQQTPGQGLQFLFEYFSETQRNKGNFPGRFSGRQFSNSRSEMNVSTLELGDSALYLCASSPSGEETQYFGPGTRLLVL.

CDR3 coding DNA: TGTGCCTGGAGTGTACTTTTGGGATTGGAAGCTTTCTTT. Residues: CAWSVLLGLEAFF. The J gene is TRBJ1-1, the V gene TRBV30; D not resolved. The CDR3 length is 13 residues. V shed 0 bases and J shed 8 bases, with 13 bases lying between them. Germline CDR1 reads GTSNPN; CDR2 reads SVGIG (reference sequence).

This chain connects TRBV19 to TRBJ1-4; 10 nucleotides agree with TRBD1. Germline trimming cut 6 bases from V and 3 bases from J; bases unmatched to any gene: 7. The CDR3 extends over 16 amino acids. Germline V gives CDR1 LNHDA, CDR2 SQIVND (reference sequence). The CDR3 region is CASRRGQGFANEKLFF. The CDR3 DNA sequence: TGTGCCAGTAGACGGGGACAGGGGTTTGCTAATGAAAAACTGTTTTTT. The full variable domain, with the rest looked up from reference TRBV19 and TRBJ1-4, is DGGITQSPKYLFRKEGQNVTLSCEQNLNHDAMYWYRQDPGQGLRLIYYSQIVNDFQKGDIAEGYSVSREKKESFPLTVTSAQKNPTAFYLCASRRGQGFANEKLFFGSGTQLSVL.

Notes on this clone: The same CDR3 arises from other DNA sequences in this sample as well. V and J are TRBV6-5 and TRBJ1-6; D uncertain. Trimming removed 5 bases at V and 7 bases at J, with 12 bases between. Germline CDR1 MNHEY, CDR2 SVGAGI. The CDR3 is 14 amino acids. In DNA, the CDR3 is TGTGCCAGCAGTCTCGGACCGGGGAATTCACCCCTCCACTTT. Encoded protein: CASSLGPGNSPLHF.

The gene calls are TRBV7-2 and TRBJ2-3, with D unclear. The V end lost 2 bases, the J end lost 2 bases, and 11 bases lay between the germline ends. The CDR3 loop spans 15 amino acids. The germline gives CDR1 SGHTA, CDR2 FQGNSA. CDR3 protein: CASSLTPPYTDTQYF. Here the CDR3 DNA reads TGTGCCAGCAGCTTAACCCCGCCGTACACAGATACGCAGTATTTT.

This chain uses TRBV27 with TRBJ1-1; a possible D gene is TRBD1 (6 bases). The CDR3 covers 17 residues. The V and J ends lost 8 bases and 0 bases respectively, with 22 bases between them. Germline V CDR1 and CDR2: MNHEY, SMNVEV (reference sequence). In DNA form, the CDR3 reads TGTGCCAGCGCTAAAACAGGGTTACGGTTGGTGAACACTGAAGCTTTCTTT. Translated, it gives CASAKTGLRLVNTEAFF.

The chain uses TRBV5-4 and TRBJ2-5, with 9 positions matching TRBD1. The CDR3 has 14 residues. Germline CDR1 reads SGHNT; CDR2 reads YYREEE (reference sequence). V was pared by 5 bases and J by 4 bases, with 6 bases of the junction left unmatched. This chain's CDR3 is CASRAGTGIETQYF. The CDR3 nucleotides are TGTGCCAGCAGGGCCGGGACAGGGATAGAGACCCAGTACTTC.

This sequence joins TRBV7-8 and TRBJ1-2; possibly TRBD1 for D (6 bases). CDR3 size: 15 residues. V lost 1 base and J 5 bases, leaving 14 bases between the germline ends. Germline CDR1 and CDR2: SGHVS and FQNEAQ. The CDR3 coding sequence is TGTGCCAGCAGCTTAGAGTCAGGGGTCCCATATGGCTACACCTTC. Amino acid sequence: CASSLESGVPYGYTF.

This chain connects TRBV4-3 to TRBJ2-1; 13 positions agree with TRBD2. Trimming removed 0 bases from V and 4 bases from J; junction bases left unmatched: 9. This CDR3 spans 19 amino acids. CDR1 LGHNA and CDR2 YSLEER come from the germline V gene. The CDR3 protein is CASSQDRLAGGPRYNEQFF. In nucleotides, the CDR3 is TGCGCCAGCAGCCAAGATCGACTAGCGGGAGGACCCAGATACAATGAGCAGTTCTTC.

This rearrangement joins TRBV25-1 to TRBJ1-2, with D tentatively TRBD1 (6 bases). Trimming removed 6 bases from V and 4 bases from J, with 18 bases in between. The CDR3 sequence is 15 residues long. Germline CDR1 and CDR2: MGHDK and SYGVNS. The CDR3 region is CASSVPQGLGYGYTF. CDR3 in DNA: TGTGCCAGCAGCGTTCCTCAGGGGCTTGGCTATGGCTACACCTTC.

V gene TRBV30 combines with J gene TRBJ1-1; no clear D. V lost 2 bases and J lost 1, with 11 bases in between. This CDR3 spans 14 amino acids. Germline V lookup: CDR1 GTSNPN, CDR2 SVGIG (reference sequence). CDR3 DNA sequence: TGTGCCTGGAGTCGGTGGACCCCGAACACTGAAGCTTTCTTT. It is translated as CAWSRWTPNTEAFF.

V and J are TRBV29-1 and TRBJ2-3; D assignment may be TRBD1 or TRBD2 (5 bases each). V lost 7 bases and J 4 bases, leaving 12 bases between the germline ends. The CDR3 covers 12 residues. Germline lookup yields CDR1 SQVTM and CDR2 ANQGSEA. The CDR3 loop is CSARLGADTQYF. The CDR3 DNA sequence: TGCAGCGCCAGATTGGGGGCAGATACGCAGTATTTT.

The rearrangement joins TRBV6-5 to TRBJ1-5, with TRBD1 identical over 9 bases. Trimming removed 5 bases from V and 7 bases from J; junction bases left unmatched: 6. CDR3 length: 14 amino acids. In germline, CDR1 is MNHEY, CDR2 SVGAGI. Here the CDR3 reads CASSTGGEGQPQHF. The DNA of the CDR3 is TGTGCCAGCAGTACAGGGGGCGAGGGGCAGCCCCAGCATTTT.

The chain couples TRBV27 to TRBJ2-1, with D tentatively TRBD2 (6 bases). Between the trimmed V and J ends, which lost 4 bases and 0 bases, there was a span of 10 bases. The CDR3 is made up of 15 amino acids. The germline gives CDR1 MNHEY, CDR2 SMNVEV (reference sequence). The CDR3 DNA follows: TGTGCCAGCAGTTATTCGACTAGCTCCTACAATGAGCAGTTCTTC. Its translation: CASSYSTSSYNEQFF.